This T cell receptor (beta chain) was captured in a study of T-cell reconstitution after alpha-beta-depleted transplantation in children. About this clonotype itself: Its antigen is undetermined.

The CDR3 loop spans 16 amino acids. Between the trimmed V and J ends, which lost 5 bases and 6 bases, there was a span of 22 bases. Germline V gene sequence: CDR1 ENHRY, CDR2 SYGVKD. Study findings and constraints: Several hundred expanded graft clones reportedly gave rise to the alpha-beta T cells present about two months after transplant. Among T cells one year after transplant, newly produced cells accounted for most counts and diversity. Surviving recipient T cells and thymic progenitors accounted for the high day-60 TCRbeta diversity observed in some patients.

Library preparation (for TCRbeta) was performed with unique molecular identifiers. Using its own MiXCR run on the PCR reads, TCRdb lists one record per CDR3 protein. The sample contains around 960,000 distinct CDR3 sequences, around 30% of which appear only once. V and J are TRBV10-3 and TRBJ1-2; tentative D call: TRBD1 (6 bases). The material sequenced was PBMCs, mostly from graft donor cells, taken 360 days after TCRalphabeta/CD19-depleted stem cell transplant. This sequence was found in a boy under two years old who had a stem cell transplant for SCID, so the T cells may come from the graft donor. In nucleotides, the CDR3 is TGTGCCATCAGTAGGAGGGACACCTTTCTCAAGGATGGCTACACCTTC. Amino acid sequence: CAISRRDTFLKDGYTF.